Below, 8 T cell receptor beta chains from the same sample are listed, as sequenced in a study of immune heterogeneity within non-small cell lung tumors. The authors amplified TCR beta CDR3 by multiplex PCR with 32 V and 13 J primers. One entry per CDR3 protein results from TCRdb running MiXCR on the multiplex PCR reads. The repertoire holds just over 3,500 distinct CDR3 sequences, with under 35% as singletons. The template for each sample was roughly 610 ng of genomic DNA, which had been extracted from bulk tumor tissue. Multiple widely separated biopsies were taken from each primary tumor at surgery. The study enrolled patients with untreated, newly diagnosed non-small cell lung cancer who underwent curative surgery. Sequencing input: lung tumor tissue. The source of these receptors is a man aged 55 to 70 with non-small cell lung cancer.

V usage is TRBV5-1 and J usage is TRBJ2-2; possibly TRBD1 for D (5 bases). Per the germline V gene, CDR1 is SGHRS and CDR2 is YFSETQ. The germline V and J ends were trimmed by 0 bases and 1 base, with 10 bases remaining between them. This CDR3 is built from 16 residues. CDR3 DNA: TGCGCCAGCAGCTTGGGGAAAGGGGTGAACACCGGGGAGCTGTTTTTT. This codes for CASSLGKGVNTGELFF.

The chain recombines TRBV19 with TRBJ2-1; perhaps TRBD2 as D (6 bases). The V end was cut by 5 bases, the J end by 0 bases, with 20 bases between. Germline-derived CDR1 and CDR2 are LNHDA and SQIVND (reference sequence). There are 18 residues in the CDR3. The CDR3 is CASSQAGPLTASYNEQFF. The DNA for the CDR3 is TGTGCCAGTAGTCAGGCGGGACCCCTCACTGCCTCCTACAATGAGCAGTTCTTC.

V and J are TRBV24-1 and TRBJ2-2; D possibly corresponds to TRBD1 (6 bases). CDR1 is KGHDR, CDR2 SFDVKD, per germline. The CDR3 extends over 14 amino acids. The V end lost 5 bases, the J end lost 4 bases, and 10 bases lay between the germline ends. CDR3 region: CATSVTGSTGELFF. CDR3 DNA sequence: TGTGCCACCAGTGTCACAGGGTCCACCGGGGAGCTGTTTTTT.

The genes are TRBV4-2 and TRBJ2-3; TRBD2 aligns across 12 bases. Trimming cost V 0 bases and J 7 bases; bases outside gene matches: 5. Germline V gene lookup returns CDR1 LGHNA and CDR2 YNFKEQ. The length of the CDR3 is 16 residues. For the CDR3, the DNA is TGTGCCAGCAGCCAAGAGCTAGCGGGAGGGCCAAATACGCAGTATTTT. Protein product: CASSQELAGGPNTQYF.

There are a few counts of this clonotype. The chain employs TRBV7-2 and TRBJ2-1; D call uncertain. This CDR3 comprises 13 residues. The V end was cut by 2 bases, the J end by 8 bases, with 10 bases between. CDR1 and CDR2 (germline): SGHTA, FQGNSA. This CDR3 is CASSLMGRDEQFF. Here the CDR3 DNA reads TGTGCCAGCAGCTTAATGGGAAGGGATGAGCAGTTCTTC.

The V and J genes are TRBV6-1 and TRBJ2-3; possible D gene TRBD1, 6 bases. The ends were cut back, 5 bases at V and 2 bases at J, with 14 bases in the middle. CDR3 length: 15 residues. CDR1 is MNHNS and CDR2 is SASEGT in the germline V gene. The CDR3 here is CASSFRGGNTDTQYF. Here the CDR3 DNA reads TGTGCCAGCAGTTTCAGGGGTGGAAACACAGATACGCAGTATTTT.

By share, this clonotype counts as medium-sized (0.01 to 0.1%). This chain links TRBV11-2 with TRBJ2-7, with D possibly TRBD2 on 7 matching bases. CDR1 SGHAT and CDR2 FQNNGV come from the germline V gene. The CDR3 spans 15 residues. The germline V and J ends were trimmed by 8 bases and 2 bases, with 19 bases remaining between them. This chain's CDR3 is CASLTPGGRAYEQYF. As DNA, the CDR3 is TGTGCCAGCCTAACCCCCGGGGGGCGAGCCTACGAGCAGTACTTC.

Remarks on this clonotype: A junction end diverges from the germline sequence, so it may reflect a read error. The chain joins TRBV28 to TRBJ2-3; 8 nucleotides align to TRBD2. Per the germline V gene, CDR1 is MDHEN and CDR2 is SYDVKM. The CDR3 has 14 residues. CDR3 in amino acids: CASRPSGRTDTHYF. CDR3 nucleotide sequence: TGTGCCAGCCGTCCGAGCGGGAGAACAGATACGCATTATTTT.